This T cell receptor (beta chain) was identified in a study of cytomegalovirus exposure and HLA in healthy donors. Whole-study context: Among the approximately 400 donors who were genotyped, about 79% fell in the genetic ancestry cluster that is associated with self-reported Caucasian donors.

Whole-study results and caveats: The authors listed some 150 TCR beta chains as cytomegalovirus-associated. A further, later analysis showed that HLA-associated TCR beta chains (compared with equally common others) were more clonally expanded.

The PCR was carried out with 60 Vbeta primers and 13 Jbeta primers. Repertoires were generated with immunoSEQ multiplex PCR, while TCRdb's copy carries only in-frame clones and drops some. The sample yields 80,000 to 100,000 clones, 55% to 85% seen once. Germline loops: CDR1 SEHNR, CDR2 FQNEAQ (reference sequence). The CDR3 has 15 amino acids. Of note for this clone: The antigen remains undetermined. The junction shows a germline mismatch at one end, possibly a read error.

V gene TRBV7-9 combines with J gene TRBJ1-4; 7 bases line up with TRBD1. The sequenced sample was PBMCs. The origin of this receptor is a woman between 18 and 30 years old in good health and CMV-seropositive. CDR3 sequence: CASSSGTATYEKLFF. The CDR3 DNA reads TGTGCCAGCAGTTCAGGGACAGCAACTTATGAAAAACTGTTTTTT.